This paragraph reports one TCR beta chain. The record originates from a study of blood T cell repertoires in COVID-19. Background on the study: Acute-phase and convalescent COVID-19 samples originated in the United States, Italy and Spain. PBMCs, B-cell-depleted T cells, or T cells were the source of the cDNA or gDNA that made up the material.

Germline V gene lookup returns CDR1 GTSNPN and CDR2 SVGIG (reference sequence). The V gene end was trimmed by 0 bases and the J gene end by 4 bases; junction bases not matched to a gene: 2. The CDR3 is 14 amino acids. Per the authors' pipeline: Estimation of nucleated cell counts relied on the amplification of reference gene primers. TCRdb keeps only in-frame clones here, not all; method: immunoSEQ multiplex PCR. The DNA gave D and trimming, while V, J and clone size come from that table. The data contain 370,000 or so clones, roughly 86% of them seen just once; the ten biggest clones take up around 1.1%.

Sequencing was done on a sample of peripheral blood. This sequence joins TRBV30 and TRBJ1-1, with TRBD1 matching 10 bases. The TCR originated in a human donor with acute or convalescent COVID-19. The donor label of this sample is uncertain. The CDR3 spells CAWSVWDRGTEAFF. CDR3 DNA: TGTGCCTGGAGTGTTTGGGACAGGGGCACTGAAGCTTTCTTT.